This TCR beta chain was documented in a study of T-cell reconstitution after alpha-beta-depleted transplantation in children. Study-level results: Recipient T cells and thymic progenitors that survived were the source of the high TCRbeta diversity seen at day 60 in some patients. Fresh T-cell production supplied most of the T-cell counts and diversity seen one year after transplant.

CDR1 and CDR2 (germline): SEHNR, FQNEAQ (reference sequence). The V end was cut by 4 bases, the J end by 4 bases, with 8 bases between. The CDR3 runs to 13 residues. Note on this clonotype: As yet, its antigen is unknown.

A library of TCRbeta sequences, prepared with unique molecular identifiers, was generated. TCRdb used MiXCR to reprocess the PCR reads, holding one entry per CDR3 protein. There are around 490,000 distinct CDR3 sequences in the sample; roughly 10% occur only once, and 14% lies in the top ten. This sequence was found in a female patient younger than 10 who had a stem cell transplant for aplastic anemia, so the T cells may come from the graft donor. V usage is TRBV7-9 and J usage is TRBJ1-5; unclear D gene. Sample: PBMCs, mostly from graft donor cells, taken 180 days after TCRalphabeta/CD19-depleted stem cell transplant. The CDR3 loop reads CASSSQENQPQHF. The CDR3 bases are TGTGCCAGCAGCTCGCAGGAGAATCAGCCCCAGCATTTT.